The 14 T cell receptor beta chains below all came from one sample that was sequenced in a study of blood T cell repertoires in COVID-19. Assay: immunoSEQ multiplex PCR; the TCRdb copy retains only in-frame clones and omits some. This table holds 300,000 to 350,000 clones, about 87% found once. The sample taken for sequencing was peripheral blood. These receptors came from a young man with COVID-19, enrolled during active disease.

Here the CDR3 DNA reads TGTGCCAGCAGTGCCCACTCTATTAATTACAATGAGCAGTTCTTC. This translates into CASSAHSINYNEQFF. V is TRBV28 and J is TRBJ2-1; D call uncertain. The CDR3 runs to 15 residues. Looked up from germline, CDR1 is MDHEN and CDR2 is SYDVKM. The V end lost 5 bases, the J end lost 4 bases, and 15 bases lay between the germline ends.

The chain links TRBV12-3 or TRBV12-4 to TRBJ1-5; D unclear. CDR3 length: 13 residues. With 6 bases removed from V and 1 base from J, the gap between germline ends came to 7 bases. The CDR3, as DNA: TGTGCCAGCAGAGGAGGGAGCAATCAGCCCCAGCATTTT. Translation gives CASRGGSNQPQHF.

V gene TRBV4-1 combines with J gene TRBJ2-5; 7 positions match TRBD1. The V gene's germline CDR1 is MGHRA and CDR2 YSYEKL. CDR3 size: 14 residues. The junction had 4 bases not matched to a gene; V was cut back by 1 base and J by 5 bases. The CDR3 here is CASSQGTGPETQYF. DNA for the CDR3: TGCGCCAGCAGCCAAGGGACAGGTCCGGAGACCCAGTACTTC.

The CDR3 DNA reads TGTGCCAGCAACCTAGGGACAGGGGAAAGCTATGGCTACACCTTC. Translation gives CASNLGTGESYGYTF. The chain combines TRBV28 with TRBJ1-2; 10 nucleotides match TRBD1. The CDR3 sequence is 15 residues long. The trim removed 7 bases at V and 4 bases at J, leaving 9 bases unmatched. Germline CDR1 is MDHEN and CDR2 is SYDVKM.

The gene calls are TRBV24-1 and TRBJ2-3; 14 bases map to TRBD2. This CDR3 comprises 17 residues. Germline V gene sequence: CDR1 KGHDR, CDR2 SFDVKD. V lost 2 bases to trimming and J lost 4 bases; unmatched junction nucleotides: 4. CDR3 loop: CATSDSGTSGSADTQYF. The CDR3 region has the DNA TGTGCCACCAGTGATTCCGGGACTAGCGGGAGTGCAGATACGCAGTATTTT.

This clone was recorded only once. The V call is TRBV19, the J call TRBJ2-2, with a possible D match to TRBD2 (6 bases). V lost 3 bases, J lost 4 bases, and 12 bases lay in between. This CDR3 is 15 amino acids long. Looked up from germline, CDR1 is LNHDA and CDR2 is SQIVND (reference sequence). The CDR3 nucleotides are TGTGCCAGTAGTATGGGGGGTCGTAGCACCGGGGAGCTGTTTTTT. Translated, it gives CASSMGGRSTGELFF.

The V gene is TRBV2, the J gene TRBJ2-5; perhaps D is TRBD1 or TRBD2 (5 bases each). CDR1 and CDR2 from the germline V gene are SNHLY and FYNNEI. CDR3 length: 14 residues. Between the trimmed V and J ends, which lost 4 bases and 7 bases, there was a span of 16 bases. CDR3 sequence (DNA): TGTGCCAGCAGTGGAGCTAGCCGGCAGGGGACCCAGTACTTC. The encoded protein is CASSGASRQGTQYF.

The chain is built from TRBV4-2 and TRBJ2-5; perhaps TRBD2 as D (6 bases). Germline V CDR1 and CDR2: LGHNA, YNFKEQ. This CDR3 spans 14 amino acids. V lost 4 bases, J lost 4 bases, and 13 bases lay in between. This CDR3 is CASSPQEGGETQYF. DNA of the CDR3: TGTGCCAGCAGCCCCCAGGAGGGAGGAGAGACCCAGTACTTC.

V gene TRBV7-9 combines with J gene TRBJ1-2; tentative D call: TRBD1 (6 bases). The CDR3 is made up of 14 amino acids. The germline V gene encodes CDR1 SEHNR and CDR2 FQNEAQ (reference sequence). V dropped 1 base and J dropped 6 bases, with 12 bases sitting between them. The CDR3 nucleotides are TGTGCCAGCAGCTTAGACAGGGAGTATAATGGCTACACCTTC. This encodes CASSLDREYNGYTF.

This chain links TRBV7-2 with TRBJ2-7, with 8 bases identical to TRBD2. V was pared by 3 bases and J by 0 bases, with 4 bases of the junction left unmatched. The germline V gene has CDR1 SGHTA and CDR2 FQGNSA. CDR3 length: 15 amino acids. CDR3 nucleotide sequence: TGTGCCAGCAGCTTTTCCGGGACTAGCTCCTACGAGCAGTACTTC. It translates to CASSFSGTSSYEQYF.

In this sample, this clone turned up a few times. This chain connects TRBV7-5 to TRBJ1-5; TRBD1 reflects the table's D call only, with no check against the DNA. TRBV7-5 is a listed pseudogene. This CDR3 contains 18 residues. The CDR3, as DNA: TGTGCCAGAAGCTTAGTTCTAGGGAACAGGGGGATGTCTCAGCCCCAGCATTTT. Encoded protein: CARSLVLGNRGMSQPQHF.

CDR3 sequence (DNA): TGTGCCAGCAATTTTCTTTCGGGGCAGCCCCAGCATTTT. Translation: CASNFLSGQPQHF. This chain uses TRBV28 with TRBJ1-5, with D uncertain. The germline V gene encodes CDR1 MDHEN and CDR2 SYDVKM. This CDR3 is 13 amino acids long. V shed 7 bases and J shed 7 bases, with 14 bases lying between them.

V usage is TRBV5-8 and J usage is TRBJ2-3, with D possibly matching TRBD1 (6 bases). Germline CDR1 is SGHTS and CDR2 is YDEGEE. This CDR3 contains 14 residues. Trimming took off 4 bases at V and 4 bases at J, with 13 bases between the two ends. In DNA, the CDR3 is TGTGCCAGCAGCCCCGGACAGATTCCAGATACGCAGTATTTT. Amino acid sequence: CASSPGQIPDTQYF.

The gene calls are TRBV14 and TRBJ2-1, with 10 bases matching TRBD2. Germline assignment: CDR1 SGHDN and CDR2 FVKESK. The CDR3 has 17 amino acids. V lost 0 bases and J lost 9; bases outside the gene matches: 11. The CDR3 bases are TGTGCCAGCAGCCAAGATAGAAGCGGGGGGGCCTTAGGTGAGCAGTTCTTC. Its translation: CASSQDRSGGALGEQFF. The full variable domain, in which reference TRBV14 and TRBJ2-1 provide the parts outside the CDR3, is EAGVTQFPSHSVIEKGQTVTLRCDPISGHDNLYWYRRVMGKEIKFLLHFVKESKQDESGMPNNRFLAERTGGTYSTLKVQPAELEDSGVYFCASSQDRSGGALGEQFFGPGTRLTVL.